This T cell receptor (beta chain) is drawn from a study of patients and donors after allogeneic stem cell transplantation (dated by TCRdb to the early 2020s). V and J are truncated by 0 bases and 1 base respectively, leaving an intervening sequence of 16 bases. CDR3 length: 17 amino acids, cysteine to phenylalanine. Only the CDR3 DNA stays, 51 bases, in frame from base 1. The germline V gene sets CDR1 to SGHRS and CDR2 to YFSETQ. Libraries were constructed by RT-PCR. Sequenced using a NextSeq 550. In-frame beta chains were kept once TCRdb had trimmed the public reads at Q25 with fastp and called clones with MiXCR. Duplicate CDR3 protein sequences are folded into a single record with the most common DNA and genes. Here the sample has roughly 200,000 distinct CDR3 sequences; 35% to 50% occur a single time. The ten most abundant clones make up about 35% of the sample. At least ten counts were recorded for this clonotype. Its binding antigen is unknown. Within one base of it there is no much larger clone, and no base qualities were kept.

This TCR was recovered from a human donor who was either an allogeneic HSCT recipient or a stem cell or donor lymphocyte infusion donor (not recorded which). It is not recorded whose cells these are; they may come from a transplant donor. The rearrangement joined TRBV5-1 to TRBJ1-1; there is no confident call for the D gene. Sequenced material: blood, either unsorted or a sorted T cell fraction (not recorded which). The sequenced DNA: TGCGCCAGCAGCTTGGATTCCCCGGGTTGGAGGAACACTGAAGCTTTCTTT. Protein translation: CASSLDSPGWRNTEAFF.